The 26 T cell receptor beta chains listed next were all sequenced from one sample in a study of a mutant IDH1 vaccine in newly diagnosed glioma. Time point meaning: week 5, during vaccination. The investigators gave 300 ug of mutant IDH1 20-mer peptide in each vaccine dose, together with topical imiquimod. The protocol was immunoSEQ multiplex PCR, while the TCRdb copy is restricted to in-frame clones and leaves out a portion. The sample includes roughly 50,000 clones, approximately 86% of them seen just once. No antigen has been assigned to these receptors. The sequencing here drew on PBMCs, taken from a glioma patient whose treatment included an IDH1 peptide vaccine. All receptors come from a woman aged 18-35 years with glioma. Some clones in this sample may be carry-over from other donors' samples.

The chain combines TRBV7-2 with TRBJ2-3; a weak D match, TRBD2 (5 bases). The CDR3 is 14 amino acids. CDR1 SGHTA and CDR2 FQGNSA come from the germline V gene. Trimming stripped 3 bases from V and 0 bases from J, with 7 bases between. CDR3: CASSFEGSTDTQYF. The CDR3 DNA sequence: TGTGCCAGCAGCTTTGAGGGTAGCACAGATACGCAGTATTTT. Complete variable domain (other parts from reference TRBV7-2 and TRBJ2-3): GAGVSQSPSNKVTEKGKDVELRCDPISGHTALYWYRQSLGQGLEFLIYFQGNSAPDKSGLPSDRFSAERTGGSVSTLTIQRTQQEDSAVYLCASSFEGSTDTQYFGPGTRLTVL.

V usage is TRBV28 and J usage is TRBJ2-6; maybe TRBD2 (5 bases). The V gene lost 8 bases and the J gene lost 2 bases, with 16 bases spanning the gap. Germline lookup yields CDR1 MDHEN and CDR2 SYDVKM. This CDR3 has 16 amino acids. The CDR3 is CASGEGSLTGANVLTF. CDR3 nucleotides: TGTGCCAGCGGTGAGGGAAGTTTAACTGGGGCCAACGTCCTGACTTTC.

The chain joins TRBV18 to TRBJ2-7; 8 nucleotides match TRBD1. CDR3 length: 13 amino acids. Germline V lookup: CDR1 KGHSH, CDR2 LQKENI. V was clipped by 6 bases and J by 5 bases; unmatched bases: 6. The CDR3 DNA sequence: TGTGCCAGCTCGACGACAGGGGTCAACGAGCAGTACTTC. Translating it yields CASSTTGVNEQYF. Supplemented by reference TRBV18 and TRBJ2-7, the full variable domain reads NAGVMQNPRHLVRRRGQEARLRCSPMKGHSHVYWYRQLPEEGLKFMVYLQKENIIDESGMPKERFSAEFPKEGPSILRIQQVVRGDSAAYFCASSTTGVNEQYFGPGTRLTVT.

The rearrangement joins TRBV20-1 to TRBJ2-3; D is uncertain. The CDR3 sequence is 11 residues long. Per germline, CDR1 DFQATT and CDR2 SNEGSKA (reference sequence). V lost 1 base, J lost 2 bases, and 1 base lay in between. In DNA form, the CDR3 reads TGCAGTGCTAGAGTCACAGATACGCAGTATTTT. Protein sequence: CSARVTDTQYF.

The chain recombines TRBV7-8 with TRBJ2-2; either TRBD1 or TRBD2 may fit D (7 bases each). CDR1 is SGHVS, CDR2 FQNEAQ, per germline. The CDR3 is made up of 15 amino acids. Trimming took off 5 bases at V and 3 bases at J, with 13 bases between the two ends. The CDR3 nucleotides read TGTGCCAGCAGCCCCAGGGGGGGTTACACCGGGGAGCTGTTTTTT. Amino acids: CASSPRGGYTGELFF.

This chain connects TRBV30 to TRBJ2-7, with a weak D call TRBD1 (6 bases). V was pared by 3 bases and J by 4 bases, with 16 bases between. The CDR3 is 14 amino acids. The germline V gene has CDR1 GTSNPN and CDR2 SVGIG (reference sequence). This chain's CDR3 is CAWSLGRDNYEQYF. Written as DNA, the CDR3 is TGTGCCTGGAGCCTCGGCCGGGACAATTACGAGCAGTACTTC.

This clone has just a few counts. The chain uses TRBV7-2 and TRBJ1-1; TRBD1 is a possible D gene (6 bases). In germline, CDR1 is SGHTA, CDR2 FQGNSA. This CDR3 has 13 residues. The V end was cut by 7 bases, the J end by 4 bases, with 13 bases between. CDR3 nucleotide sequence: TGTGCCAGCACCAGGGGTTGGGGCACTGAAGCTTTCTTT. Amino acid sequence: CASTRGWGTEAFF.

The chain recombines TRBV7-3 with TRBJ2-3; TRBD2 matches 7 bases. The CDR3 length is 16 residues. Losses at the gene ends were 3 bases for V and 1 base for J; bases not matched to a gene: 7. Germline loops: CDR1 SGHTA, CDR2 FQGTGA. CDR3 in DNA: TGTGCCAGCAGCTTCGGTAATGCGGGGGGCACAGATACGCAGTATTTT. Encoded protein: CASSFGNAGGTDTQYF.

Details on this clone: At one of its ends the junction is not consistent with the germline gene, which may arise from a read error. The chain couples TRBV7-8 to TRBJ2-6, with D tentatively TRBD1 or TRBD2 (6 bases each). The CDR3 is 16 residues long. Germline loops: CDR1 SGHVS, CDR2 FQNEAQ. The CDR3 DNA is TGTGCCAGCAGGCGGTCAGGGGACTCTGGGGCCAACGTCCCGACTTTC. Translation gives CASRRSGDSGANVPTF.

The V and J genes are TRBV19 and TRBJ1-1; D call uncertain. The CDR3 sequence is 10 residues long. The V gene lost 7 bases and the J gene lost 10 bases, with 10 bases spanning the gap. CDR1 and CDR2 from the germline V gene are LNHDA and SQIVND (reference sequence). In DNA, the CDR3 is TGTGCCAGTATCGGGGTAGGAGCTTTCTTT. Translation: CASIGVGAFF.

This rearrangement joins TRBV6-6 to TRBJ1-1, with unresolved D. This CDR3 is built from 14 residues. Germline lookup yields CDR1 MNHNY and CDR2 SVGAGI (reference sequence). V was pared by 6 bases and J by 1 base, with 12 bases between. Here the CDR3 DNA reads TGTGCCAGCAGCCCCGGGCCGGGGAACACTGAAGCTTTCTTT. Protein product: CASSPGPGNTEAFF.

V usage is TRBV2 and J usage is TRBJ2-2, with 10 bases lining up with TRBD1. The CDR3 covers 14 residues. From germline, CDR1 is SNHLY and CDR2 FYNNEI. V was clipped by 6 bases and J by 7 bases; unmatched bases: 5. The CDR3 DNA reads as TGTGCCAGCAGACGACAGGGGGCAGACGGGGAGCTGTTTTTT. This gives the protein CASRRQGADGELFF.

This sequence joins TRBV19 and TRBJ2-2; 8 nucleotides line up with TRBD1. Germline V gives CDR1 LNHDA, CDR2 SQIVND (reference sequence). The CDR3 covers 16 residues. V lost 5 bases, J lost 1 base, and 6 bases stayed unmatched. Here the CDR3 reads CASSVQGGVNTGELFF. The DNA of the CDR3 is TGTGCCAGTAGTGTACAGGGGGGCGTGAACACCGGGGAGCTGTTTTTT.

The chain has TRBV29-1 and TRBJ1-2, with a possible D match to TRBD1 (5 bases). V lost 3 bases, J lost 3 bases, and 11 bases lay in between. CDR1 is SQVTM, CDR2 ANQGSEA, per germline. CDR3 length: 13 residues. CDR3 loop: CSVEIGGDYGYTF. As DNA, the CDR3 is TGCAGCGTTGAGATTGGGGGGGACTATGGCTACACCTTC.

The genes are TRBV30 and TRBJ1-5; 9 bases match TRBD1. V lost 2 bases to trimming and J lost 5 bases; unmatched junction nucleotides: 19. Per the germline V gene, CDR1 is GTSNPN and CDR2 is SVGIG (reference sequence). The CDR3 is 19 amino acids. The DNA of the CDR3 is TGTGCCTGGAGTACAAGGACAGGGGCGGGTTGGTTTTCTGATCAGCCCCAGCATTTT. It specifies CAWSTRTGAGWFSDQPQHF.

This chain connects TRBV5-8 to TRBJ1-3, with D unclear. CDR3 length: 16 amino acids. CDR1 SGHTS and CDR2 YDEGEE come from the germline V gene. V lost 1 base and J 0 bases, leaving 11 bases between the germline ends. For the CDR3, the DNA is TGTGCCAGCAGCTTGATTGCGACTTACTCTGGAAACACCATATATTTT. Its translation is CASSLIATYSGNTIYF.

The chain joins TRBV11-3 to TRBJ2-2; 7 bases map to TRBD2. The CDR3 covers 15 residues. The J segment lost 5 bases and the V segment lost 1 base, leaving 4 bases of the junction unmatched. Germline V lookup: CDR1 SGHNT, CDR2 YENEEA. The chain's CDR3 is CASSLGGGDTGELFF. In DNA, the CDR3 is TGTGCCAGCAGCTTAGGCGGGGGAGATACCGGGGAGCTGTTTTTT.

J is TRBJ1-6 and V is TRBV5-6; the match to TRBD1 covers 10 bases. This CDR3 region has 16 residues. The J segment lost 5 bases and the V segment lost 2 bases, leaving 4 bases of the junction unmatched. Germline-derived CDR1 and CDR2 are SGHDT and YYEEEE. The CDR3 DNA reads TGTGCCAGCAGCTTTGGGACAGGGGATCATAATTCACCCCTCCACTTT. Its translation is CASSFGTGDHNSPLHF.

V is TRBV6-6 and J is TRBJ2-7; D assignment may be TRBD1 or TRBD2 (7 bases each). Per germline, CDR1 MNHNY and CDR2 SVGAGI (reference sequence). The V end was cut by 5 bases, the J end by 4 bases, with 15 bases between. This CDR3 comprises 14 residues. The CDR3 coding sequence is TGTGCCAGCAGTCCCCCAGGGGGGGCTTACGAGCAGTACTTC. It codes for CASSPPGGAYEQYF.

The chain couples TRBV6-1 to TRBJ1-5, with D uncertain. V was cut by 7 bases and J by 0 bases, with 10 bases left in between. Germline assignment: CDR1 MNHNS and CDR2 SASEGT. This CDR3 has 14 residues. The CDR3 spells CASTAGYSNQPQHF. In DNA form, the CDR3 reads TGTGCCAGCACGGCAGGATATAGCAATCAGCCCCAGCATTTT.

This clone was seen a handful of times. This chain joins TRBV19 and TRBJ1-1; no clear D. V dropped 9 bases and J dropped 4 bases, with 6 bases sitting between them. The CDR3 sequence is 10 residues long. CDR1 is LNHDA and CDR2 is SQIVND in the germline V gene (reference sequence). CDR3 residues: CASAGTEAFF. The CDR3 DNA is TGTGCCAGCGCCGGCACTGAAGCTTTCTTT.

CDR3 amino acids: CASMKPGLVNEQFF. In nucleotides, the CDR3 is TGTGCCAGCATGAAACCGGGACTAGTCAATGAGCAGTTCTTC. V and J are TRBV27 and TRBJ2-1; 8 bases map to TRBD2. The trim removed 7 bases at V and 6 bases at J, leaving 8 bases unmatched. From germline, CDR1 is MNHEY and CDR2 SMNVEV (reference sequence). The CDR3 loop spans 14 amino acids.

The V and J genes are TRBV27 and TRBJ2-1, with D possibly matching TRBD2 (5 bases). CDR3 length equals 14 residues. Germline CDR1 is MNHEY and CDR2 is SMNVEV (reference sequence). Trimming cost V 1 base and J 8 bases, with 12 bases left between them. This CDR3 reads CASSLFASSDEQFF. The CDR3 coding sequence is TGTGCCAGCAGTTTATTTGCGAGTAGCGATGAGCAGTTCTTC.

The chain joins TRBV5-6 to TRBJ2-5; D unresolved. The CDR3 contains 14 residues. Trimming removed 0 bases at V and 9 bases at J, with 15 bases between. Germline lookup yields CDR1 SGHDT and CDR2 YYEEEE. The CDR3 DNA reads as TGTGCCAGCAGCTTGGCGCAGGTAGGGCGGCCCCAGTACTTC. As protein: CASSLAQVGRPQYF. The full variable domain, with the rest looked up from reference TRBV5-6 and TRBJ2-5, is DAGVTQSPTHLIKTRGQQVTLRCSPKSGHDTVSWYQQALGQGPQFIFQYYEEEERQRGNFPDRFSGHQFPNYSSELNVNALLLGDSALYLCASSLAQVGRPQYFGPGTRLLVL.

V gene TRBV7-9 combines with J gene TRBJ2-2; a weak D match, TRBD2 (6 bases). Trimming shortened V by 0 bases and J by 15 bases, and 17 bases separated the two germline ends. CDR1 is SEHNR, CDR2 FQNEAQ, per germline (reference sequence). CDR3 size: 14 residues. CDR3 amino acids: CASSLAGVADGVFF. The CDR3 DNA reads TGTGCCAGCAGCTTAGCGGGGGTAGCGGATGGTGTGTTTTTT.

This clone was counted a few times. This chain joins TRBV19 and TRBJ1-1; TRBD1 matches at 7 bases. The CDR3 length is 13 residues. Germline V CDR1 and CDR2: LNHDA, SQIVND (reference sequence). The ends lost 10 bases at V and 1 base at J; junction bases unmatched: 6. In nucleotides, the CDR3 is TGTGCCACTAAAAACAGGGGGAACACTGAAGCTTTCTTT. This encodes CATKNRGNTEAFF.